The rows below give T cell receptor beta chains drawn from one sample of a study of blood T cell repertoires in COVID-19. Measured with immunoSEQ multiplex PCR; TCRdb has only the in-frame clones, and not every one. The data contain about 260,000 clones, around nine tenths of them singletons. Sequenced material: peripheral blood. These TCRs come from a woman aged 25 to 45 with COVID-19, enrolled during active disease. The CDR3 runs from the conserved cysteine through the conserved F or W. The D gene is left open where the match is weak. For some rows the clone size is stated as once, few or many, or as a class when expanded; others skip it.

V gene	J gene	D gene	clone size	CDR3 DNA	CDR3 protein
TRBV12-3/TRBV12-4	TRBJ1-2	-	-	TGTGCCAGCAGTTTCGGGGGTTACGGCTACACCTTC	CASSFGGYGYTF
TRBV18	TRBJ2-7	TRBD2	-	TGTGCCAGCTCACCAAACGACCGGTCCGGGACTAGCGGGTACTACGAGCAGTACTTC	CASSPNDRSGTSGYYEQYF
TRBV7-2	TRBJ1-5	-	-	TGTGCCAGCAGCCCCGAAGGGGCAGGGATGGAGCCCCAGCATTTT	CASSPEGAGMEPQHF
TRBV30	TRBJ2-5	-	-	TGTGCCTGGAGTGTATCTGGCCCAGAGACCCAGTACTTC	CAWSVSGPETQYF
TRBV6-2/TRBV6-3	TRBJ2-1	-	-	TGTGCCAGCAGTTACCTCCCTAGGAGCAATGAGCAGTTCTTC	CASSYLPRSNEQFF
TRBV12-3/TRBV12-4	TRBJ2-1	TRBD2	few	TGTGCCAGCAGCCCGGGACTATATAATGAGCAGTTCTTC	CASSPGLYNEQFF
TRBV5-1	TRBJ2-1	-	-	TGCGCCAGCAGCTTGATGACGATGGCGGGTCCCTATTACAATGAGCAGTTCTTC	CASSLMTMAGPYYNEQFF
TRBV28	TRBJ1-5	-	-	TGTGCCAGCTCTGTCACGGGGGGTAGCTATCAGCCCCAGCATTTT	CASSVTGGSYQPQHF
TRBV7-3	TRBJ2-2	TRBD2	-	TGTGCCAGCAGCTTGACCGGGACTAGCGGCACCGGGGAGCTGTTTTTT	CASSLTGTSGTGELFF
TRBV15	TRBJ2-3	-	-	TGTGCCACCAGCTCCCGGGGGAGCACAGATACGCAGTATTTT	CATSSRGSTDTQYF
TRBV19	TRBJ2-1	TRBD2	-	TGTGCCAGTACCTCAAAAGCGGGAAGCTCCTACAATGAGCAGTTCTTC	CASTSKAGSSYNEQFF
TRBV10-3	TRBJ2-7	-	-	TGTGCCATCAGTGAGTCCTCGGTGGGGGCCTCCTACGAGCAGTACTTC	CAISESSVGASYEQYF
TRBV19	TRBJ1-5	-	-	TGTGCCAGTCGGGGGAGGGACAATCAGCCCCAGCATTTT	CASRGRDNQPQHF
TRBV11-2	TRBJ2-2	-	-	TGTGCCAGCAGCTTTTTGTCTATGAACACCGGGGAGCTGTTTTTT	CASSFLSMNTGELFF
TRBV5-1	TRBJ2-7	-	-	TGCGCCAGCAGCTTGGGTACCAGGGCGAACGAGCAGTACTTC	CASSLGTRANEQYF
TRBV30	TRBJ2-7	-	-	TGTGCCTGGAGTGGAGGGAGGAACGACGAGCAGTACTTC	CAWSGGRNDEQYF
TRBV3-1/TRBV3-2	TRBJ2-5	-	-	TGTGCCAGCACCCCGGGACTTCGGCAAGAGACCCAGTACTTC	CASTPGLRQETQYF
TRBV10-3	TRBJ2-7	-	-	TGTGCCATCAGTGGGTACGGTAGGAGCTCCTACGAGCAGTACTTC	CAISGYGRSSYEQYF
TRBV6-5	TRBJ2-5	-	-	TGTGCCAGCAGTAATCCAGGTCTTGGCTCGACCCAGTACTTC	CASSNPGLGSTQYF
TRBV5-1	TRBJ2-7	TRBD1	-	TGCGCCAGCAGCTTCGGGCAGGGGGCGGACGAGCAGTACTTC	CASSFGQGADEQYF
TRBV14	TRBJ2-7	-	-	TGTGCCAGCAGACCGACAGGAGCCTACGAGCAGTACTTC	CASRPTGAYEQYF
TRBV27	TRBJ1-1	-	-	TGTGCCAGCAGTTTCCTCGGGGGCGGGGGCACTGAAGCTTTCTTT	CASSFLGGGGTEAFF
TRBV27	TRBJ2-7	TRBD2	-	TGTGCCAGCACCTCAAGACTAGCGGGAGGAAATGGGGAGCAGTACTTC	CASTSRLAGGNGEQYF
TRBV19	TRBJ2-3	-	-	TGTGCCAGTAGTCACCCGACAGGACCCACAGATACGCAGTATTTT	CASSHPTGPTDTQYF
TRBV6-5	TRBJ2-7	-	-	TGTGCCAGCAGTCCCCTCCGTAGTAGCGACGAGCAGTACTTC	CASSPLRSSDEQYF
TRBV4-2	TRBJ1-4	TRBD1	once	TGTGCCAGCAGCCAGATGAGACAGGGAGCAACTAATGAAAAACTGTTTTTT	CASSQMRQGATNEKLFF
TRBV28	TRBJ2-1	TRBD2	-	TGTGCCAGCAGTTTTGAGGCGGGAGGAGGCTACAATGAGCAGTTCTTC	CASSFEAGGGYNEQFF
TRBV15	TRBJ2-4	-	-	TGTGCCACCAACCTTGGGGGAGGTTTAGCCAAAAACATTCAGTACTTC	CATNLGGGLAKNIQYF
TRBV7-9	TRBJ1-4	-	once	TGTGCCAGCAGTCTGAGACACCACGAGCATGAAAAACTGTTTTTT	CASSLRHHEHEKLFF
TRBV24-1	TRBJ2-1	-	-	TGTGCCACCAGTGACTCCTGGACAATCAATGAGCAGTTCTTC	CATSDSWTINEQFF
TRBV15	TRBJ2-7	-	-	TGTGCCACCAGCAGAGATATAGCAGGGTTTTACGAGCAGTACTTC	CATSRDIAGFYEQYF
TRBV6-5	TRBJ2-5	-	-	TGTGCCAGCAGCCGCTGGGGGGGCGAGGGGACCCAGTACTTC	CASSRWGGEGTQYF
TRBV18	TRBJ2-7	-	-	TGTGCCAGCTGCAAGGTTGGCGGGATCAAGGCCTACGAGCAGTACTTC	CASCKVGGIKAYEQYF
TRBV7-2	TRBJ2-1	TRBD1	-	TGTGCCAGCAGCGGTGGACAGGGCGTCAGGAATGAGCAGTTCTTC	CASSGGQGVRNEQFF
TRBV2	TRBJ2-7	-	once	TGTGCCAGCAGTGGAGTAGCCGGCCAGTACGAGCAGTACTTC	CASSGVAGQYEQYF
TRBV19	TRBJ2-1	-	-	TGTGCCAGTAGTATCACTAGGGCTCGGAATGAGCAGTTCTTC	CASSITRARNEQFF
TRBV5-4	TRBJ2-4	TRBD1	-	TGTGCCAGCAGCTCGGGACAGGGGGCGGCCAAAAACATTCAGTACTTC	CASSSGQGAAKNIQYF
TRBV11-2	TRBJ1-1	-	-	TGTGCCAGCAGCTTAGACGGTGAAGCTTTCTTT	CASSLDGEAFF
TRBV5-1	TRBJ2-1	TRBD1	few	TGCGCCAGCAGAGGCGACAGGGGACCCTACAATGAGCAGTTCTTC	CASRGDRGPYNEQFF
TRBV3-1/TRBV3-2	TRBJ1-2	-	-	TGTGCCAGCAGCCTCGCGCCTAACTATGGCTACACCTTC	CASSLAPNYGYTF
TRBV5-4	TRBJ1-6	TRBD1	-	TGTGCCAGCAGCCGTACAGGGGGTCACTCACCCCTCCACTTT	CASSRTGGHSPLHF
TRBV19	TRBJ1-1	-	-	TGTGCCAGTAACGAAGGAGTTGAAGCTTTCTTT	CASNEGVEAFF
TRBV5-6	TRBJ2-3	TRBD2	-	TGTGCCAGCAGCTTGCCTCTGGCGGGAGTAGGGGCAGATACGCAGTATTTT	CASSLPLAGVGADTQYF
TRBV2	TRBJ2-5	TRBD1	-	TGTGCCGGGTCGGGACAGCAAGAGACCCAGTACTTC	CAGSGQQETQYF
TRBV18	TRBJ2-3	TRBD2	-	TGTGCCAGCTCACCACCATTAGCGGGAACTAGCACAGATACGCAGTATTTT	CASSPPLAGTSTDTQYF
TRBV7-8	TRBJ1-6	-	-	TGTGCCAGCAGCTTAGTAGGGAGATCACCCCTCCACTTT	CASSLVGRSPLHF
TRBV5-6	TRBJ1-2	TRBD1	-	TGTGCCAGCAGCGTTCCACAGGGGGCCTATGGCTACACCTTC	CASSVPQGAYGYTF
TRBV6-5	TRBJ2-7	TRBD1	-	TGTGCCAGCATGCTGGACAGGGTTGTATTGGAGCAGTACTTC	CASMLDRVVLEQYF
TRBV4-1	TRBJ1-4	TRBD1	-	TGCGCCAGCAGCCAGAGAGCCGAGGGGGCCACTAATGAAAAACTGTTTTTT	CASSQRAEGATNEKLFF
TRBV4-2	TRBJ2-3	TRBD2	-	TGTGCCAGCAGCCAACCGGGAGGAGATACGCAGTATTTT	CASSQPGGDTQYF
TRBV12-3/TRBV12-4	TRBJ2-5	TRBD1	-	TGTGCCGGCAGTTGGGGACAGCCGGAGACCCAGTACTTC	CAGSWGQPETQYF
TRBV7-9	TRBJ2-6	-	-	TGTGCCAGCAGCCCGATGCAGGGGCGGAGCTCTGGGGCCAACGTCCTGACTTTC	CASSPMQGRSSGANVLTF
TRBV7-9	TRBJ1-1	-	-	TGTGCCAGCAGCTTAACCAGGGGAGCCACTGAAGCTTTCTTT	CASSLTRGATEAFF
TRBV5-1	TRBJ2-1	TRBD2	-	TGCGCCAGCAGCTTGGGAGGAAGCGGGAGAGAGCAGTTCTTC	CASSLGGSGREQFF
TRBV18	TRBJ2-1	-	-	TGTGCCAGCTCACCGGGGGCGAACAATGAGCAGTTCTTC	CASSPGANNEQFF
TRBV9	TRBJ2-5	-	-	TGTGCCAGCGCGGGATTAGCGGAGACCCAGTACTTC	CASAGLAETQYF
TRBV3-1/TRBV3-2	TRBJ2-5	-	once	TGTGCCAGCAGCCAACCTCTAGGGGGACAAGAGACCCAGTACTTC	CASSQPLGGQETQYF
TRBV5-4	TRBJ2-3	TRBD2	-	TGTGCCAGCAGCGCCCCGGGACTACCCGGGGCAGATACGCAGTATTTT	CASSAPGLPGADTQYF
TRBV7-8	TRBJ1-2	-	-	TGTGCCAGCAGCTTAGACGTCGCAGGGATTGGCTACACCTTC	CASSLDVAGIGYTF